These 13 T cell receptor beta chains were sequenced from one sample in a study of CD8+CD57+ T cells in acquired aplastic anemia. Profiling of TCR beta VDJ combinations and CDR3 sequences used genomic DNA as template. TCRdb fed the reads into MiXCR, producing one record per CDR3 protein. The sample has around 170,000 distinct CDR3 sequences; 40% to 50% are singletons. Patients included in sequencing had previously demonstrated CD8+CD57+ cell expansion by flow cytometry. Sequenced input: sorted CD4+, CD8+, or CD8+CD57+ T cells (not recorded which) from PBMCs. The receptors originated from a human donor with aplastic anemia.

Points on this clonotype: It may be a read error: a sequence one base away is much more abundant. The chain is built from TRBV11-3 and TRBJ2-7; D possibly corresponds to TRBD2 (5 bases). This CDR3 comprises 15 residues. Germline lookup yields CDR1 SGHNT and CDR2 YENEEA. The CDR3 nucleotides are TGTGCCAGCAGCGCCCAGGCCGCGGGCGACTACGGGCAGTACTTC. Its protein product is CASSAQAAGDYGQYF.

V usage is TRBV29-1 and J usage is TRBJ1-1; D ambiguous. The germline CDR1 and CDR2 sequences are SQVTM and ANQGSEA. The CDR3 runs 12 residues. V was pared by 4 bases and J by 3 bases, with 9 bases between. CDR3 residues: CSVGVSYTEAFF. The CDR3 DNA follows: TGCAGCGTTGGGGTCTCATACACTGAAGCTTTCTTT.

The chain couples TRBV5-4 to TRBJ1-1, with 10 positions matching TRBD1. CDR3 length: 15 amino acids. Trimming took 3 bases from V and 3 from J; bases not matched to a gene: 5. The germline V gene has CDR1 SGHNT and CDR2 YYREEE (reference sequence). In DNA, the CDR3 is TGTGCCAGCAGCTCCCGGACAGGGGGAGACACTGAAGCTTTCTTT. Translation: CASSSRTGGDTEAFF.

This chain uses TRBV19 with TRBJ1-5; the match to TRBD1 covers 8 bases. The CDR3 length is 14 residues. Germline V lookup: CDR1 LNHDA, CDR2 SQIVND (reference sequence). V shed 5 bases, J shed 5 bases, and the junction held 5 bases outside the gene matches. The CDR3 DNA sequence: TGTGCCAGTAGTCCCAGGGGGCCTCATCAGCCCCAGCATTTT. It codes for CASSPRGPHQPQHF.

The V and J genes are TRBV2 and TRBJ2-2; 7 positions agree with TRBD2. The CDR3 contains 13 residues. V lost 8 bases to trimming and J lost 2 bases; unmatched junction nucleotides: 2. Per the germline V gene, CDR1 is SNHLY and CDR2 is FYNNEI. CDR3: CASGGVNTGELFF. CDR3 in DNA: TGTGCCAGCGGGGGGGTCAACACCGGGGAGCTGTTTTTT.

The rearrangement uses TRBV11-2 and TRBJ2-5; 7 bases agree with TRBD1. Germline-derived CDR1 and CDR2 are SGHAT and FQNNGV. The V gene end was trimmed by 5 bases and the J gene end by 3 bases; junction bases not matched to a gene: 9. This CDR3 spans 15 amino acids. CDR3 region: CASSQDWTGEETQYF. CDR3 nucleotides: TGTGCCAGCAGCCAAGATTGGACAGGCGAAGAGACCCAGTACTTC.

This clonotype was detected ten times or more. The chain recombines TRBV24-1 with TRBJ1-2; D gene unclear. Germline-derived CDR1 and CDR2 are KGHDR and SFDVKD. There are 15 residues in the CDR3. Trimming took off 2 bases at V and 6 bases at J, with 15 bases between the two ends. As DNA, the CDR3 is TGTGCCACCAGTGATTCACGGACGGAAAGAAATGGCTACACCTTC. Residues: CATSDSRTERNGYTF.

This chain uses TRBV27 with TRBJ1-5; 11 bases map to TRBD1. From germline, CDR1 is MNHEY and CDR2 SMNVEV (reference sequence). The V segment lost 10 bases and the J segment 4 bases; nucleotides outside the gene matches: 6. This CDR3 contains 14 residues. CDR3: CATSGQGANQPQHF. In DNA, the CDR3 is TGTGCCACCTCAGGACAGGGGGCAAATCAGCCCCAGCATTTT.

This clonotype has more than one count but fewer than ten. V usage is TRBV5-8 and J usage is TRBJ2-3; unclear D gene. In germline, CDR1 is SGHTS, CDR2 YDEGEE. The CDR3 spans 14 residues. Trimming shortened V by 1 base and J by 1 base, and 7 bases separated the two germline ends. CDR3 nucleotides: TGTGCCAGCAGCTTGTCGGTACGCACAGATACGCAGTATTTT. It encodes CASSLSVRTDTQYF.

The chain employs TRBV29-1 and TRBJ2-7; the D gene could be TRBD1 or TRBD2 (5 bases each). The germline gives CDR1 SQVTM, CDR2 ANQGSEA. V was clipped by 1 base and J by 1 base, with 8 bases between them. The CDR3 spans 13 residues. The CDR3 DNA reads as TGCAGCGTTGAAGCTGGGGGTTCCTACGAGCAGTACTTC. Its translation is CSVEAGGSYEQYF.

At least ten counts were recorded for this clonotype. This chain connects TRBV10-1 to TRBJ2-7; 8 positions match TRBD1. This CDR3 has 13 residues. Germline CDR1 and CDR2: WNHNN and SYGVQD (reference sequence). The junction had 9 bases not matched to a gene; V was cut back by 5 bases and J by 9 bases. The CDR3 nucleotides read TGCGCCAGCAGTAGAACAACAGGGGGAGGGCAGTACTTC. It is translated as CASSRTTGGGQYF.

This clonotype has a count of ten or more. The rearrangement links TRBV20-1 to TRBJ2-3, with 15 positions matching TRBD2. This CDR3 comprises 15 residues. CDR1 DFQATT and CDR2 SNEGSKA come from the germline V gene (reference sequence). Germline trimming cut 8 bases from V and 5 bases from J; bases unmatched to any gene: 8. The CDR3 region is CSTGLAGGLRDTQYF. Here the CDR3 DNA reads TGCAGTACGGGACTAGCGGGAGGCTTGAGAGATACGCAGTATTTT.

This clonotype has a count of ten or more. The V gene is TRBV12-5, the J gene TRBJ1-2, with a possible D match to TRBD1 (5 bases). Germline values: CDR1 LGHNT, CDR2 FRNRAP. Trimming removed 5 bases from V and 2 bases from J, with 12 bases in between. The CDR3 extends over 14 amino acids. The CDR3 region is CASGGDGYNYGYTF. In DNA, the CDR3 is TGTGCTAGTGGTGGGGACGGCTACAACTATGGCTACACCTTC.